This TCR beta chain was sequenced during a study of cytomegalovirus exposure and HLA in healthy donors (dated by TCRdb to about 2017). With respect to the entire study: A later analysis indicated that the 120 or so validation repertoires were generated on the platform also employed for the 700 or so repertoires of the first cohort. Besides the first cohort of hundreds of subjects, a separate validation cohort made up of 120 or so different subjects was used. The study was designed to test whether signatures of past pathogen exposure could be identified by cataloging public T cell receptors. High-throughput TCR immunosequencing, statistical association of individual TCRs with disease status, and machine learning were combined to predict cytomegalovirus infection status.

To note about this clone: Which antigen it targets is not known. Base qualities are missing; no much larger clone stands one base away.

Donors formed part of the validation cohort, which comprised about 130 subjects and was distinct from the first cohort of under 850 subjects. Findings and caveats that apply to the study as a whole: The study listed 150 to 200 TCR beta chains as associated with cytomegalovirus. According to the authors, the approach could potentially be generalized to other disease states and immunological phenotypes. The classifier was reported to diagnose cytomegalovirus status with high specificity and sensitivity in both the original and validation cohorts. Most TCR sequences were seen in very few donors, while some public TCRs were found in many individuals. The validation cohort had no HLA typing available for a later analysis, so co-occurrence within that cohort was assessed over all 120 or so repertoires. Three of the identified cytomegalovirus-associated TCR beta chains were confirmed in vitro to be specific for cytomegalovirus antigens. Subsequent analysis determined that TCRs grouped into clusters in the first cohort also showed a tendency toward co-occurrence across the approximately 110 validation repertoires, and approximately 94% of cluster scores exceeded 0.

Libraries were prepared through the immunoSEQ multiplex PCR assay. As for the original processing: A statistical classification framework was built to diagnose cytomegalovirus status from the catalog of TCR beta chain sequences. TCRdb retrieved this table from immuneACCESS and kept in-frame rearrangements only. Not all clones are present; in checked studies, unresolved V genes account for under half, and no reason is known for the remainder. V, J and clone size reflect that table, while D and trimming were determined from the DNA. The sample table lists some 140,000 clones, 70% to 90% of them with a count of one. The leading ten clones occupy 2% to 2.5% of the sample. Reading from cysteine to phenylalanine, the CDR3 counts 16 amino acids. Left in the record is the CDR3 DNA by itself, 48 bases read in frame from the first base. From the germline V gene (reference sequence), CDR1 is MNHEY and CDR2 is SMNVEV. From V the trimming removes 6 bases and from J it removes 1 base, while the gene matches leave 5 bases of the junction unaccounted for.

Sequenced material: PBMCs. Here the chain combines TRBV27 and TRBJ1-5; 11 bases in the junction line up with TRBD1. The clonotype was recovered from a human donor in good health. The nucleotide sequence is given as TGTGCCAGCAGGAACGGACAGGGGGCGAGCAATCAGCCCCAGCATTTT. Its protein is CASRNGQGASNQPQHF.